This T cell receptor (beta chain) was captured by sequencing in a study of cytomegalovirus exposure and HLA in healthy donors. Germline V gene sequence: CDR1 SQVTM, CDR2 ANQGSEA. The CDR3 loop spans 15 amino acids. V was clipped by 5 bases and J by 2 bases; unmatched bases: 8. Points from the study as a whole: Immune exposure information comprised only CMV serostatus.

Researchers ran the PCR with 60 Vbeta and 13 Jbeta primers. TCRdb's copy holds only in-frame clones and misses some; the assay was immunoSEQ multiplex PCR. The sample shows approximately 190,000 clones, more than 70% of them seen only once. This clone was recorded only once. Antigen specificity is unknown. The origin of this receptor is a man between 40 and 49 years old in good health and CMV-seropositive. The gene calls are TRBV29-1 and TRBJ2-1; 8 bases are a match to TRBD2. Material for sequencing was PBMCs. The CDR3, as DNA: TGCAGCGTTACAATACTAGCGGCTACCTACAATGAGCAGTTCTTC. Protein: CSVTILAATYNEQFF.